The TCR beta chain under discussion was sequenced for a study of T cell responses to AZD1222 COVID-19 vaccine. The protocol was immunoSEQ multiplex PCR, while the TCRdb copy is restricted to in-frame clones and leaves out a portion. The sample contains about 130,000 clones, 93% of which appear only once. Per the germline V gene, CDR1 is SGHDN and CDR2 is FVKESK. The ends were cut back, 4 bases at V and 4 bases at J, with 14 bases in the middle. The CDR3 loop spans 15 amino acids. This clone was seen a single time. The sequence was collected from an adult in good health. The rearrangement links TRBV14 to TRBJ1-5; the D gene is possibly TRBD1 (5 bases). This specimen was peripheral blood, taken on day 0 of AZD1222 vaccination. The CDR3 loop reads CASSLGGGSNQPQHF. The CDR3 DNA reads TGTGCCAGCAGCCTGGGTGGGGGGTCTAATCAGCCCCAGCATTTT. The full variable domain, in which reference TRBV14 and TRBJ1-5 provide the parts outside the CDR3, is EAGVTQFPSHSVIEKGQTVTLRCDPISGHDNLYWYRRVMGKEIKFLLHFVKESKQDESGMPNNRFLAERTGGTYSTLKVQPAELEDSGVYFCASSLGGGSNQPQHFGDGTRLSIL.